This TCR beta chain was documented in a study of CD8+CD57+ T cells in acquired aplastic anemia (dated by TCRdb to 2017 to 2018). The study in broad terms: DNA extracted from sorted CD4+ and CD8+ cells had a mean of about 3 ug, with a range of roughly 0.19 to 27.4 ug. Mean read counts for healthy donor samples were about 10.8 million for CD4+ cells and some 12 million for CD8+ cells.

What the work shows at the level of the full study, not this receptor alone: Patients and healthy controls showed no significant difference in CD8+ Simpson's diversity (P=0.060). Around 28 CD8+ CDR3 sequences were found to be shared between patients and controls, but these sequences appeared to be highly expressed in patients and within the immunodominant clones of the patients.

Genomic DNA was used as template for profiling of TCR beta VDJ combinations and CDR3 sequences. TCR repertoire sequencing was run on an Illumina HiSeq 2000. For the original study's pipeline: Repertoire assessment relied on Simpson's diversity index, CDR3 size and DJ length profiles, and TRBV/TRBJ rearrangement plots. The most abundant DNA sequence in the deep sequencing data was defined as the immunodominant clone. CDR3 amino acid sequences were checked for sharing across subjects and were also compared against the VDJdb database and published repertoires. The public sequencing data were trimmed at Q25 with fastp and processed into clonotypes with MiXCR by TCRdb, which kept only in-frame beta chains. Each entry is one CDR3 protein sequence, shown with its most common DNA and genes. These V and J calls rely on TCRdb rather than the paper's analysis. Here the sample has 350,000 to 450,000 distinct CDR3 sequences; about 70% occur a single time. The ten largest account for approximately 3.9% of the sample.

TCR repertoires of sorted CD4+ and CD8+ blood T cells from severe aplastic anemia patients and healthy subjects were deep-sequenced in the study. Ficoll-Paque density gradient centrifugation was used to isolate peripheral blood mononuclear cells. Before DNA extraction, CD4+ and CD8+ T cells were sorted with FACS or magnetic beads. The CDR3 goes from the cysteine to the phenylalanine over 13 residues. Only the CDR3 DNA stays, 39 bases, in frame from base 1. Taken from the germline V gene, the CDR1 and CDR2 loops are SGHVT and SQSDAQ. Note on this clonotype: It lacks a known antigen. At one of its ends the junction is not consistent with the germline gene, which may arise from a read error.

Sequenced sample: sorted CD4+, CD8+, or CD8+CD57+ T cells (not recorded which) from PBMCs. The origin of this receptor is a human donor in good health, serving as a control. The chain employs TRBV7-4 and TRBJ1-2; D gene: possibly TRBD1, on 5 matching bases. CDR3 reads: CAASVYGGYGYTF. The DNA sequence is as follows: TGTGCCGCCAGCGTATACGGGGGGTATGGGTACACCTTC.